A single sample is the source of the 14 T cell receptor beta chains below, sequenced in a study of T cells after yellow fever vaccination. TCRdb itself ran the 5' RACE reads through MiXCR, one entry per CDR3 protein. The table lists 500,000 to 650,000 distinct CDR3 sequences, roughly 12% of them singletons, with 15% in the top ten. The sample here was PBMCs, taken on the day of the yellow fever booster vaccination. Receptors were obtained from a man aged 25-45 years who received the YFV17D yellow fever vaccine.

The gene calls are TRBV7-2 and TRBJ1-5; maybe TRBD1 (5 bases). Germline V lookup: CDR1 SGHTA, CDR2 FQGNSA. The length of the CDR3 is 15 residues. The V end was cut by 2 bases, the J end by 2 bases, with 10 bases between. The CDR3 sequence: CASSLMGVGNQPQHF. In DNA form, the CDR3 reads TGTGCCAGCAGCTTAATGGGGGTTGGCAATCAGCCCCAGCATTTT. The variable domain in full, with the rest retrieved from reference TRBV7-2 and TRBJ1-5, is GAGVSQSPSNKVTEKGKDVELRCDPISGHTALYWYRQSLGQGLEFLIYFQGNSAPDKSGLPSDRFSAERTGGSVSTLTIQRTQQEDSAVYLCASSLMGVGNQPQHFGDGTRLSIL.

This clonotype was picked up a small number of times. V is TRBV11-2 and J is TRBJ2-7; D possibly matches TRBD1 or TRBD2 (5 bases each). Germline lookup yields CDR1 SGHAT and CDR2 FQNNGV. Trimming removed 5 bases from V and 12 bases from J, with 20 bases in between. This CDR3 comprises 13 residues. This CDR3 is CASSPLLGDRAYF. In DNA, the CDR3 is TGTGCCAGCAGCCCCCTTTTAGGGGACCGAGCGTACTTC.

This clonotype has only a few counts. This sequence joins TRBV5-1 and TRBJ2-5, with 11 bases identical to TRBD2. The V gene's germline CDR1 is SGHRS and CDR2 YFSETQ. This CDR3 contains 15 residues. V dropped 5 bases and J dropped 8; count of bases not matched to a gene: 11. The CDR3 reads CASRGTGTSGETQYF. CDR3 bases: TGCGCCAGCAGGGGGACCGGGACTAGCGGCGAAACCCAGTACTTC.

This clonotype appeared a few times. The chain uses TRBV5-1 and TRBJ2-1; TRBD1 matches at 8 bases. This CDR3 spans 15 amino acids. Germline CDR1 is SGHRS and CDR2 is YFSETQ. The trim removed 4 bases at V and 0 bases at J, leaving 3 bases unmatched. The CDR3 here is CASSEQGVSYNEQFF. As DNA, the CDR3 is TGCGCCAGCAGCGAACAGGGGGTCTCCTACAATGAGCAGTTCTTC. Together with reference TRBV5-1 and TRBJ2-1, the CDR3 gives the full variable domain: KAGVTQTPRYLIKTRGQQVTLSCSPISGHRSVSWYQQTPGQGLQFLFEYFSETQRNKGNFPGRFSGRQFSNSRSEMNVSTLELGDSALYLCASSEQGVSYNEQFFGPGTRLTVL.

The chain couples TRBV5-1 to TRBJ2-1; 7 nucleotides agree with TRBD1. The CDR3 is made up of 16 amino acids. Germline CDR1 is SGHRS and CDR2 is YFSETQ. Losses at the gene ends were 4 bases for V and 4 bases for J; bases not matched to a gene: 11. The CDR3: CASSPRGPIFYNEQFF. The CDR3 nucleotides are TGCGCCAGCAGCCCGAGGGGGCCTATTTTTTACAATGAGCAGTTCTTC.

This chain connects TRBV28 to TRBJ2-7; D gene ambiguous. CDR3 size: 15 residues. The ends were cut back, 10 bases at V and 9 bases at J, with 28 bases in the middle. Looked up from germline, CDR1 is MDHEN and CDR2 is SYDVKM. The CDR3 here is CAISSGLSWSIRQYF. The CDR3 coding sequence is TGTGCCATCAGCTCCGGGCTCAGCTGGAGTATCCGGCAGTACTTC.

There are a few counts of this clonotype. The rearrangement uses TRBV5-5 and TRBJ2-2; possible D gene TRBD1, 5 bases. The V end lost 1 base, the J end lost 2 bases, and 9 bases lay between the germline ends. Germline-derived CDR1 and CDR2 are SGHKS and YYEKEE (reference sequence). This CDR3 region has 15 residues. This CDR3 reads CASSLWQGNTGELFF. The CDR3 nucleotides read TGTGCCAGCAGCTTGTGGCAGGGCAACACCGGGGAGCTGTTTTTT.

The V gene is TRBV7-9, the J gene TRBJ2-3, with TRBD2 identical over 14 bases. The CDR3 extends over 18 amino acids. After removal of 4 bases from V and 4 bases from J, the junction contained 10 bases not matched to a gene. Germline V gene sequence: CDR1 SEHNR, CDR2 FQNEAQ (reference sequence). CDR3 protein: CASSSNPRLAGGSDTQYF. The CDR3, as DNA: TGTGCCAGCAGCTCAAACCCCAGACTAGCGGGAGGGTCAGATACGCAGTATTTT.

This sequence joins TRBV12-3 or TRBV12-4 and TRBJ2-7; TRBD1 agrees at 9 bases. V was clipped by 5 bases and J by 13 bases; unmatched bases: 9. The CDR3 loop spans 12 amino acids. CDR3 nucleotide sequence: TGTGCCAGCAGTATCCGGGACAGGGAGGGCTACTTC. Protein: CASSIRDREGYF.

The chain has TRBV12-3 or TRBV12-4 and TRBJ2-6, with 11 bases identical to TRBD1. The CDR3 has 18 residues. V trimming: 6 bases; J trimming: 3 bases; junction bases outside the gene matches: 10. The CDR3 DNA is TGTGCCAGCAGCCAAATTCCGGGACAGGGGGTTGGGGCCAACGTCCTGACTTTC. Its translation: CASSQIPGQGVGANVLTF.

This clonotype has a handful of counts. V usage is TRBV20-1 and J usage is TRBJ2-3; 7 positions agree with TRBD2. CDR1 and CDR2 (germline): DFQATT, SNEGSKA (reference sequence). J was trimmed by 3 bases and V by 0 bases; bases with no gene match: 9. The CDR3 is 16 residues long. The chain's CDR3 is CSARDGVAGGTDTQYF. Here the CDR3 DNA reads TGCAGTGCTAGAGATGGGGTAGCGGGTGGTACAGATACGCAGTATTTT.

V and J are TRBV30 and TRBJ1-6, with a possible D match to TRBD1 (5 bases). Per the germline V gene, CDR1 is GTSNPN and CDR2 is SVGIG (reference sequence). The CDR3 is 12 amino acids. Between the trimmed V and J ends, which lost 8 bases and 8 bases, there was a span of 13 bases. CDR3 region: CAGARGYSPLHF. In DNA form, the CDR3 reads TGTGCCGGTGCCCGGGGCTATTCACCCCTCCACTTT.

The genes are TRBV3-1 and TRBJ1-6, with no clear D. CDR3 length: 19 amino acids. Germline V gives CDR1 LGHDT, CDR2 YNNKEL (reference sequence). V shed 1 base and J shed 0 bases, with 16 bases lying between them. The CDR3 region has the DNA TGTGCCAGCAGCCAAGTTTCGGCTCCCGGTAGCTCCTATAATTCACCCCTCCACTTT. Protein: CASSQVSAPGSSYNSPLHF.

This clonotype was counted between two and nine times. The CDR3, as DNA: TGTGCCAGCAGCCCTCACCTTGAAGAGACCCAGTACTTC. It codes for CASSPHLEETQYF. The chain joins TRBV6-1 to TRBJ2-5; the D is unclear. CDR3 length: 13 amino acids. V gave up 6 bases and J gave up 3 bases, with 11 bases separating them. Germline lookup yields CDR1 MNHNS and CDR2 SASEGT.